This TCR beta chain stems from a study of identical twins. The study, taken as a whole, reports: Invariant populations such as MAIT and iNKT cells could partly muddle zero-insertion analyses.

V dropped 5 bases and J dropped 4 bases, with 6 bases sitting between them. This CDR3 is 11 amino acids long. Germline V gives CDR1 PRHDT, CDR2 FYEKMQ (reference sequence). Carrying unique molecular identifiers, the cDNA also gained a universal primer site through template switching. Using its own MiXCR run on the 5' RACE reads, TCRdb lists one record per CDR3 protein. The sample includes 350,000 or so distinct CDR3 sequences, over 9% of them seen just once. A word on this clonotype: Its antigen is not identified.

A further study also used this sample, focusing on yellow fever vaccine responses in identical twins. In that study: Twins reportedly appeared to share part of their vaccine T cell response while keeping part individual.

The sample consisted of CD8+ T cells sorted from blood. The chain has TRBV13 and TRBJ2-7, with unresolved D. This TCR derives from a woman under 30 in good health. CDR3 DNA: TGTGCCAGCAGCATTGATTACGAGCAGTACTTC. It codes for CASSIDYEQYF.